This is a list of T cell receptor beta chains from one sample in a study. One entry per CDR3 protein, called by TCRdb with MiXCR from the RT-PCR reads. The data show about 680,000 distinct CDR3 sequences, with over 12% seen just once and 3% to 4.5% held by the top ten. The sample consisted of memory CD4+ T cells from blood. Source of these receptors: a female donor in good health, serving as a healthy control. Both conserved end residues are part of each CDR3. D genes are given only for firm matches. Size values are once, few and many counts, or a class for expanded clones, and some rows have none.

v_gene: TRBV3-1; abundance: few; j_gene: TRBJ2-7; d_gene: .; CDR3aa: CASSHSGRLSSYEQYF; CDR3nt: TGTGCCAGCAGCCATTCTGGACGTTTGAGCTCCTACGAGCAGTACTTC
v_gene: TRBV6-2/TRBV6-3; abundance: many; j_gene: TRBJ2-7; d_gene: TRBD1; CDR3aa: CASSWRTGDRYEQYF; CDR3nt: TGTGCCAGCAGTTGGCGGACAGGGGACCGCTACGAGCAGTACTTC
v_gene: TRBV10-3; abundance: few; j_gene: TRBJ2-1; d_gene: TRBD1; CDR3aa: CAISGGQGLNNEQFF; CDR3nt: TGTGCCATCAGTGGGGGACAGGGACTAAACAATGAGCAGTTCTTC
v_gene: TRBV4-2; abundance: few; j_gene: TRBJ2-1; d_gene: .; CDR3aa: CASSQAQNYNEQFF; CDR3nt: TGTGCCAGCAGCCAAGCCCAGAACTACAATGAGCAGTTCTTC
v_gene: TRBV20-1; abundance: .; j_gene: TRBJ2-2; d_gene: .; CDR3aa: CSARVSGLRTGELFF; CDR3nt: TGCAGTGCTAGAGTATCAGGGCTAAGGACCGGGGAGCTGTTTTTT
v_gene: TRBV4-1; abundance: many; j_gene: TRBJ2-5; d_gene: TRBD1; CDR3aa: CASSRDYAAGGGETQYF; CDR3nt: TGCGCCAGCAGCCGCGACTACGCAGCAGGGGGCGGAGAGACCCAGTACTTC
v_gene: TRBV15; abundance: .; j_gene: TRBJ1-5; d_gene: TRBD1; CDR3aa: CATSRGAGGGQPQHF; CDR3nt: TGTGCCACCAGCAGAGGGGCAGGGGGGGGTCAGCCCCAGCATTTT
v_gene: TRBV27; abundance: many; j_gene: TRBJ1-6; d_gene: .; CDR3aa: CASRPGSPNSPLHF; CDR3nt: TGTGCCAGCAGACCGGGATCACCTAATTCACCCCTCCACTTT
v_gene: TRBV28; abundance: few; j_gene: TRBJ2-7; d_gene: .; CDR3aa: CASSFPQRAYEQYF; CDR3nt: TGTGCCAGCAGTTTCCCCCAGAGAGCCTACGAGCAGTACTTC
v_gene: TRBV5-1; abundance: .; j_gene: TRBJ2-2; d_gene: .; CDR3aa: CASSLDKSRGTGELFF; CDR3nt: TGCGCCAGCAGCTTGGACAAATCTAGGGGCACCGGGGAGCTGTTTTTT
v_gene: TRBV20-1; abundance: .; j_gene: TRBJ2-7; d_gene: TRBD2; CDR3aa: CSASATSGRNLHYEQYF; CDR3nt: TGCAGTGCTAGCGCGACTAGCGGGAGAAACCTCCACTACGAGCAGTACTTC
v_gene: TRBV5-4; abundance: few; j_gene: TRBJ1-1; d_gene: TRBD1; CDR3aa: CASSLEDRGRAAEAFF; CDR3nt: TGTGCCAGCAGCTTGGAGGACAGGGGGCGAGCAGCTGAAGCTTTCTTT
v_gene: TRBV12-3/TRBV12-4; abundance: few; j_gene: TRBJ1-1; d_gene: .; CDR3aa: CASSDSWNTEAFF; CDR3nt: TGTGCCAGCAGCGACAGCTGGAACACTGAAGCTTTCTTT
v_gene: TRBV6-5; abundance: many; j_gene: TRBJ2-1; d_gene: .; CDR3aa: CASRTREFLYNEQFF; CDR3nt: TGTGCCAGCAGAACTCGGGAGTTTCTCTACAATGAGCAGTTCTTC
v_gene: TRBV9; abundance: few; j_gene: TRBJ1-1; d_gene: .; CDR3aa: CASSVDRQTEAFF; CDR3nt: TGTGCCAGCAGCGTAGATCGTCAGACTGAAGCTTTCTTT
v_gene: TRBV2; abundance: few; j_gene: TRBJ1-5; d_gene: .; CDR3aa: CASRKEIGQPQHF; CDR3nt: TGTGCCAGCAGGAAAGAAATCGGTCAGCCCCAGCATTTT
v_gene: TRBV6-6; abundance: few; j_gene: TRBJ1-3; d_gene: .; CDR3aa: CASSPRITIYF; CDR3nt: TGTGCCAGCAGTCCCCGGATCACCATATATTTT
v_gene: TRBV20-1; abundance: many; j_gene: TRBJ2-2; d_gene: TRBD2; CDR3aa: CSADGASSGKGGELFF; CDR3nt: TGCAGTGCGGACGGGGCCTCTAGCGGGAAGGGCGGGGAGCTGTTTTTT
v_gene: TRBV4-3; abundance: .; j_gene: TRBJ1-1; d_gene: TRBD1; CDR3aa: CASSQGTGKDTEAFF; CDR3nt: TGCGCCAGCAGCCAAGGGACAGGGAAGGACACTGAAGCTTTCTTT
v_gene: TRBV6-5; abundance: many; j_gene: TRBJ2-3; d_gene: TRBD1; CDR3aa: CASRPALGGADTQYF; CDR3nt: TGTGCCAGCAGACCCGCCCTAGGGGGCGCAGATACGCAGTATTTT
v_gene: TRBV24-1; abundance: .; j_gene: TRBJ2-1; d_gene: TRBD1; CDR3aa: CATSRSDREDNEQFF; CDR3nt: TGTGCCACCAGCCGCTCGGACAGGGAAGACAATGAGCAGTTCTTC
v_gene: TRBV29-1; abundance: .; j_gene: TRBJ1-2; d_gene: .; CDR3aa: CSALRTKDSLNGYTF; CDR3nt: TGCAGCGCCCTCCGCACCAAGGACAGTCTTAATGGCTACACCTTC
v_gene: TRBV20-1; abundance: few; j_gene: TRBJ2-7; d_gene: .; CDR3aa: CSAKTNDNSYEQYF; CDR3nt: TGCAGTGCCAAGACTAATGATAACTCCTACGAGCAGTACTTC
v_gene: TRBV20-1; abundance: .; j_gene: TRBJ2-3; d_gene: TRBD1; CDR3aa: CSAHTGATTDTQYF; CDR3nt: TGCAGTGCGCATACAGGGGCCACGACAGATACGCAGTATTTT
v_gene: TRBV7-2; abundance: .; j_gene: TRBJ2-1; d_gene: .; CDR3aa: CASSFVVNEQFF; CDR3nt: TGTGCCAGCAGCTTCGTCGTTAATGAGCAGTTCTTC
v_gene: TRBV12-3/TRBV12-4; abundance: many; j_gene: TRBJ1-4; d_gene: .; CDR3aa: CASSPRGATNEKLFF; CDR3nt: TGTGCCAGCAGTCCAAGGGGTGCAACTAATGAAAAACTGTTTTTT
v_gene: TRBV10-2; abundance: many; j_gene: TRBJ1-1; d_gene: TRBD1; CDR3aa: CASSEQGAQTEAFF; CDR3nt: TGCGCCAGCAGTGAACAGGGGGCGCAGACTGAAGCTTTCTTT
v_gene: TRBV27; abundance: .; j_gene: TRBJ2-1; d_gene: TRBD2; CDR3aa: CASSFLAGGRANEQFF; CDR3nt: TGTGCCAGCAGTTTCCTAGCGGGAGGTCGTGCTAATGAGCAGTTCTTC
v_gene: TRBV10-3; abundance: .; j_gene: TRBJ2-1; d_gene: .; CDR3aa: CAISESTGLWEQFF; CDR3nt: TGTGCCATCAGTGAGTCGACTGGTCTGTGGGAGCAGTTCTTC
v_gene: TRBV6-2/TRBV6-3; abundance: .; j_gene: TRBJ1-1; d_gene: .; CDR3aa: CASSYTQTENTEAFF; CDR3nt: TGTGCCAGCAGTTACACCCAGACAGAGAACACTGAAGCTTTCTTT
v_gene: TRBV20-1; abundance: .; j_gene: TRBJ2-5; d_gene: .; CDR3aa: CSARDPPRGETQYF; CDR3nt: TGCAGTGCTAGAGACCCTCCCAGGGGAGAGACCCAGTACTTC
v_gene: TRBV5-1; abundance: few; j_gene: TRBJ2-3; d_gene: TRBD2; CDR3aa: CASSSQGGALDTQYF; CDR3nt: TGCGCCAGCAGCTCCCAGGGAGGGGCGTTAGATACGCAGTATTTT
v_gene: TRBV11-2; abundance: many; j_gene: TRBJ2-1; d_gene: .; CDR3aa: CASSLDLANEQFF; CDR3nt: TGTGCCAGCAGCTTAGATTTAGCGAATGAGCAGTTCTTC
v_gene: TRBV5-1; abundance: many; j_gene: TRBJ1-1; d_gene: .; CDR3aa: CASSLGQSMNTEAFF; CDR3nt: TGCGCCAGCAGCTTGGGCCAGTCCATGAACACTGAAGCTTTCTTT
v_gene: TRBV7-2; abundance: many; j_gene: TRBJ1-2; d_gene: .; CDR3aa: CASSLSKGSSYGYTF; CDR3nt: TGTGCCAGCAGCTTAAGTAAGGGCAGTAGCTATGGCTACACCTTC
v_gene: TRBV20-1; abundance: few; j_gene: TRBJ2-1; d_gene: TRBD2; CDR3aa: CSASVPTSGHNEQFF; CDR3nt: TGCAGTGCTAGCGTCCCGACTAGCGGACACAATGAGCAGTTCTTC
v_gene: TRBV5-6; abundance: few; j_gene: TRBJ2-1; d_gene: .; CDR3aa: CASSPWDGVYNEQLF; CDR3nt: TGTGCCAGCAGCCCCTGGGATGGGGTCTACAATGAGCAGTTATTC
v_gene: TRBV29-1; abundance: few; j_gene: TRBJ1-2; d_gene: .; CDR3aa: CSVGGEAYGYTF; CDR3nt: TGCAGCGTTGGGGGGGAAGCCTATGGCTACACCTTC
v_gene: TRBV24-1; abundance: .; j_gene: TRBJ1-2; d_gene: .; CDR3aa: CATSDPGFYGYTF; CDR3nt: TGTGCCACCAGTGATCCTGGATTTTATGGCTACACCTTC
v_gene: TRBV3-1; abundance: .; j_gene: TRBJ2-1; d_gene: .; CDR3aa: CASSQITSRNEQFF; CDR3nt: TGTGCCAGCAGCCAAATTACTAGCCGGAATGAGCAGTTCTTC
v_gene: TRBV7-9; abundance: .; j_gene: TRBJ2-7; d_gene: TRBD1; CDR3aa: CASNWDRDHEQYF; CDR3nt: TGTGCCAGCAACTGGGACAGGGACCACGAGCAGTACTTC
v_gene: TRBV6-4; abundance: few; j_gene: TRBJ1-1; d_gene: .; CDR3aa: CASSERLLAFF; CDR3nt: TGTGCCAGCAGTGAGAGGTTGTTAGCTTTCTTT